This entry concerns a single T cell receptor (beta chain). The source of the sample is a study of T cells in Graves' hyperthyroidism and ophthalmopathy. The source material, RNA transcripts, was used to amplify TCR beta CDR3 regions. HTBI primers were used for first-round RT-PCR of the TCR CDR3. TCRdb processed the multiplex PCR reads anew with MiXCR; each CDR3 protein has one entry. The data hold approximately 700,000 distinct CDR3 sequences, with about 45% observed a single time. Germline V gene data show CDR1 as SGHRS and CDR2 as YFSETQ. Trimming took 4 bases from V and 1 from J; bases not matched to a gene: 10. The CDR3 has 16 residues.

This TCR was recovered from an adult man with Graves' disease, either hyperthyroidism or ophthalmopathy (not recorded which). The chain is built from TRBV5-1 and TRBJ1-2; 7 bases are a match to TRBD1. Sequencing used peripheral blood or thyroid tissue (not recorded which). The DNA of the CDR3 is TGCGCCAGCAGCGATAACTTGGACAGGTATAACTATGGCTACACCTTC. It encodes CASSDNLDRYNYGYTF.